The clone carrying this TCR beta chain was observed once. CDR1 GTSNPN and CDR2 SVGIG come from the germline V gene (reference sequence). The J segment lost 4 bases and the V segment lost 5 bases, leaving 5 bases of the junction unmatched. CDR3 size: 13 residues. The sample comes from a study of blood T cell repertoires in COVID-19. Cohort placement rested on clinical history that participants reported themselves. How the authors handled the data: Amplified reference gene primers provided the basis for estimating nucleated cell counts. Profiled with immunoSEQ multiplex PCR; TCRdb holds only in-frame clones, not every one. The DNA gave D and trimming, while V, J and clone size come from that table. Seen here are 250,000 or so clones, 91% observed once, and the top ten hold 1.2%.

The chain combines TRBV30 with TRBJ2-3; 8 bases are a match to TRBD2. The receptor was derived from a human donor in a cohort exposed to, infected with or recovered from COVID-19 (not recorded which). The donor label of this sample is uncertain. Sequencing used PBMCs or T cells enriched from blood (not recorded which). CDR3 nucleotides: TGTGCCTGGGGGGGACTAGGAGCAGATACGCAGTATTTT. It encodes CAWGGLGADTQYF.